The 20 T cell receptor beta chains in this list originate from one sample, sequenced in a study of graft-versus-host responses after intestinal transplantation. The assay was immunoSEQ multiplex PCR, and TCRdb's table has in-frame clones only and misses some. The sample yields about 130,000 clones, about 92% seen once. These receptors are not linked to any known antigen. Sequenced material: unstimulated CD4+ T cells sorted from spleen or lymph node cells, taken before intestinal transplant. All receptors come from a human donor who received an intestinal transplant.

The rearrangement links TRBV6-1 to TRBJ1-2; the D is unclear. Trimming took 0 bases from V and 8 from J, leaving 19 bases between them. The CDR3 consists of 16 residues. The germline CDR1 and CDR2 sequences are MNHNS and SASEGT. CDR3 residues: CASSEALTQTYLGYTF. For the CDR3, the DNA is TGTGCCAGCAGTGAAGCGCTTACACAGACCTACTTGGGCTACACCTTC.

The V and J genes are TRBV5-1 and TRBJ1-5; TRBD1 aligns across 7 bases. The V gene's germline CDR1 is SGHRS and CDR2 YFSETQ. The CDR3 has 13 amino acids. V dropped 5 bases and J dropped 4; count of bases not matched to a gene: 3. CDR3: CASRGTENQPQHF. DNA for the CDR3: TGCGCCAGCAGAGGGACAGAGAATCAGCCCCAGCATTTT.

This clone was seen a single time. This chain links TRBV5-4 with TRBJ1-3; weak D call: TRBD1 (6 bases). The germline CDR1 and CDR2 sequences are SGHNT and YYREEE (reference sequence). Trimming took off 4 bases at V and 4 bases at J, with 15 bases between the two ends. The CDR3 is 15 amino acids. Written as DNA, the CDR3 is TGTGCCAGCAGCGTCAGGGGTAACGGAGGAAACACCATATATTTT. It specifies CASSVRGNGGNTIYF.

A remark on this clone: Other DNA sequences within the sample encode an identical CDR3. The chain joins TRBV2 to TRBJ1-1, with a tentative D call TRBD1 (6 bases). Germline CDR1 and CDR2: SNHLY and FYNNEI. The V and J ends lost 2 bases and 1 base respectively, with 8 bases between them. The CDR3 totals 14 residues. CDR3 in DNA: TGTGCCAGCAGTGAACGCAGGGGGAACACTGAAGCTTTCTTT. This encodes CASSERRGNTEAFF.

The rearrangement joins TRBV6-1 to TRBJ1-2; possibly TRBD1 for D (6 bases). V lost 6 bases, J lost 1 base, and 15 bases lay in between. Per the germline V gene, CDR1 is MNHNS and CDR2 is SASEGT. The CDR3 spans 15 residues. The DNA of the CDR3 is TGTGCCAGCAGGGCCAGCGGGGGGCTTAACTATGGCTACACCTTC. Amino acid sequence: CASRASGGLNYGYTF.

This chain links TRBV9 with TRBJ2-1; 9 nucleotides line up with TRBD2. Trimming cost V 0 bases and J 4 bases; bases outside gene matches: 8. CDR1 and CDR2 from the germline V gene are SGDLS and YYNGEE. The CDR3 is made up of 17 amino acids. The CDR3 protein is CASSVGAGGVGYNEQFF. DNA for the CDR3: TGTGCCAGCAGCGTAGGGGCGGGGGGGGTAGGGTACAATGAGCAGTTCTTC.

This clone was seen only a few times. This chain connects TRBV5-5 to TRBJ1-2; D is uncertain. Deletions cut 9 bases from V and 5 bases from J, with 17 bases between. The CDR3 totals 13 residues. Per the germline V gene, CDR1 is SGHKS and CDR2 is YYEKEE (reference sequence). As DNA, the CDR3 is TGTGCCACCTATAGGACCGCCACATATGGCTACACCTTC. As protein: CATYRTATYGYTF.

For the CDR3, the DNA is TGTGCCAGCAGCACAGGGGTGAACACTGAAGCTTTCTTT. The encoded protein is CASSTGVNTEAFF. The chain has TRBV11-3 and TRBJ1-1, with 7 bases identical to TRBD1. The V gene end was trimmed by 5 bases and the J gene end by 0 bases; junction bases not matched to a gene: 0. The CDR3 totals 13 residues. Germline CDR1 and CDR2: SGHNT and YENEEA.

The rearrangement links TRBV21-1 to TRBJ2-3. TRBV21-1 corresponds to a pseudogene. The CDR3 totals 16 residues. In nucleotides, the CDR3 is TGTGCCAGCAGTCGGGACGGATTAACGATTACAGATACGCAGTATTTT. It is translated as CASSRDGLTITDTQYF.

This clone came up a few times. The rearrangement joins TRBV7-2 to TRBJ1-4; D not certain. Germline-derived CDR1 and CDR2 are SGHTA and FQGNSA. Trimming removed 3 bases at V and 4 bases at J, with 6 bases between. This CDR3 contains 13 residues. This chain's CDR3 is CASSLRDNEKLFF. The CDR3 DNA sequence: TGTGCCAGCAGCTTGAGGGATAATGAAAAACTGTTTTTT.

The CDR3 loop reads CASSFRDLYGYTF. CDR3 nucleotides: TGTGCCAGCAGCTTCCGGGACCTATATGGCTACACCTTC. This chain uses TRBV7-9 with TRBJ1-2; a possible D gene is TRBD1 (5 bases). Germline V gene sequence: CDR1 SEHNR, CDR2 FQNEAQ (reference sequence). The CDR3 is 13 amino acids. Trimming took off 3 bases at V and 5 bases at J, with 10 bases between the two ends.

The chain carries TRBV2 and TRBJ1-1; the D gene is possibly TRBD1 (5 bases). Trimming took 8 bases from V and 2 from J, leaving 9 bases between them. CDR1 and CDR2 (germline): SNHLY, FYNNEI. This CDR3 spans 12 amino acids. CDR3 residues: CASGTDNTEAFF. CDR3 DNA: TGTGCCAGCGGGACGGATAACACTGAAGCTTTCTTT.

The genes are TRBV7-6 and TRBJ2-7, with 7 bases fitting TRBD2. The CDR3 is 13 amino acids. Germline loops: CDR1 SGHVS, CDR2 FNYEAQ. J gave up 6 bases and V 1 base, and 3 bases lay outside the gene matches. The CDR3 DNA reads TGTGCCAGCAGCTTAGGGGAGCGGGGCGAGCAGTACTTC. This gives the protein CASSLGERGEQYF.

The chain employs TRBV18 and TRBJ2-5, with no clear D. Trimming took 2 bases from V and 5 from J, leaving 9 bases between them. CDR3 length equals 13 residues. Germline V gives CDR1 KGHSH, CDR2 LQKENI. CDR3 sequence reads: CASSPSLWETQYF. The CDR3 coding sequence is TGTGCCAGCTCACCAAGTTTATGGGAGACCCAGTACTTC. The full variable domain, with the rest looked up from reference TRBV18 and TRBJ2-5, is NAGVMQNPRHLVRRRGQEARLRCSPMKGHSHVYWYRQLPEEGLKFMVYLQKENIIDESGMPKERFSAEFPKEGPSILRIQQVVRGDSAAYFCASSPSLWETQYFGPGTRLLVL.

In this sample, this clone turned up once. This sequence joins TRBV11-2 and TRBJ1-6; no clear D gene. This CDR3 has 11 amino acids. Germline-derived CDR1 and CDR2 are SGHAT and FQNNGV. Trimming removed 3 bases at V and 9 bases at J, with 3 bases between. CDR3 in amino acids: CASSFGSPLHF. The CDR3 DNA follows: TGTGCCAGCAGCTTCGGTTCACCCCTCCACTTT.

V usage is TRBV5-8 and J usage is TRBJ1-2, with 7 bases matching TRBD1. Germline CDR1 reads SGHTS; CDR2 reads YDEGEE. J gave up 5 bases and V 5 bases, and 6 bases lay outside the gene matches. The length of the CDR3 is 13 residues. The CDR3 sequence is CASRPGQEYGYTF. As DNA, the CDR3 is TGTGCCAGCAGGCCTGGACAGGAGTATGGCTACACCTTC.

V is TRBV2 and J is TRBJ2-7; D possibly corresponds to TRBD1 (6 bases). Germline V gene sequence: CDR1 SNHLY, CDR2 FYNNEI. Trimming shortened V by 5 bases and J by 5 bases, and 7 bases separated the two germline ends. The CDR3 is 11 amino acids. The CDR3 here is CASSNRDEQYF. The CDR3 DNA follows: TGTGCCAGCAGTAACAGGGACGAGCAGTACTTC. The full variable domain, with the rest looked up from reference TRBV2 and TRBJ2-7, is EPEVTQTPSHQVTQMGQEVILRCVPISNHLYFYWYRQILGQKVEFLVSFYNNEISEKSEIFDDQFSVERPDGSNFTLKIRSTKLEDSAMYFCASSNRDEQYFGPGTRLTVT.

In its sample, this clone was seen a few times. This chain connects TRBV7-9 to TRBJ1-5; D ambiguous. Germline CDR1 is SEHNR and CDR2 is FQNEAQ (reference sequence). This CDR3 spans 15 amino acids. Trimming took 5 bases from V and 1 from J, leaving 12 bases between them. CDR3 DNA sequence: TGTGCCAGCAGCCCTGGAGACGGAAGCAATCAGCCCCAGCATTTT. Its protein product is CASSPGDGSNQPQHF.

This chain connects TRBV6-5 to TRBJ1-2; 7 bases agree with TRBD1. The germline gives CDR1 MNHEY, CDR2 SVGAGI. The V segment lost 1 base and the J segment 3 bases; nucleotides outside the gene matches: 5. The CDR3 contains 15 residues. This chain's CDR3 is CASSYWTGADYGYTF. The CDR3 bases are TGTGCCAGCAGTTACTGGACAGGAGCGGACTATGGCTACACCTTC.

The rearrangement links TRBV2 to TRBJ1-4; D remains ambiguous. Between the trimmed V and J ends, which lost 5 bases and 5 bases, there was a span of 15 bases. Germline V lookup: CDR1 SNHLY, CDR2 FYNNEI. CDR3 length equals 15 residues. CDR3 sequence: CASSITRAANEKLFF. In nucleotides, the CDR3 is TGTGCCAGCAGTATCACCCGGGCAGCCAATGAAAAACTGTTTTTT.